The source of this TCR beta chain is a study of T cell clones after liver transplantation (dated by TCRdb to between 2018 and 2021). Broadly, across the study: ITN030ST, the source of the samples, was a randomized trial that attempted immunosuppression withdrawal within 2 years of liver transplantation. Tolerance meant complete immunosuppression withdrawal for at least one year without liver enzymes rising beyond twice the upper limit of normal. Blood samples were collected pre-transplant, then pre-randomization ahead of withdrawal, and finally post-randomization once withdrawal had either been completed or failed. Donor-reactive T cell clones were identified using TCRbeta sequencing after a pre-transplant mixed lymphocyte reaction and were then followed in post-transplant blood. Subjects received no induction therapy and standard immunosuppression until randomization at 12-24 months post-transplant. As an antigen-independent comparator for the donor-reactive sequences, third party-reactive TCRbeta sequences from pre-transplant MLRs were identified as well. Of the 8 liver transplant recipients making up the studied cohort, 3 were classified as tolerant and 5 as non-tolerant. Three of the eight recipients were HCV-positive; the others were transplanted for non-autoimmune, non-viral indications. Results and caveats for the whole study, not just this receptor: Low numbers of available donor cells limited the measurable donor-reactive repertoire in two subjects. Donor-reactive sequences decreased more than third party-reactive sequences, which suggests partial antigen-specific deletion that was not related to withdrawal success. When repertoire turnover was accounted for, significantly reduced detection of donor-reactive sequences was found in 7 of 8 subjects for CD4 and in 8 of 8 subjects for CD8. In 5 of 8 subjects, circulating donor-reactive CD4 TCRbeta sequences decreased significantly after transplant, regardless of tolerance or HCV status. The conclusions were considered preliminary, being limited by small, heterogeneous patient numbers and non-standardized post-transplant time points. Because no allograft tissue specimens were available, donor-reactive T cells may have migrated into the graft instead of being deleted.

A word on this clone: Its antigen is currently not known. There are no base qualities to consult, and no much larger clone falls within one base.

Thawed unstimulated PBMCs were stained for CD3, CD4 and CD8 and FACS-sorted into CD3+CD4+ and CD3+CD8+ populations. Each of the 8 studied subjects was randomized to immunosuppression withdrawal. The Qiagen DNeasy Blood and Tissue Kit was used for isolation of genomic DNA. High-throughput TCRbeta CDR3 sequencing of frozen genomic DNA was performed by immunoSEQ, with PCR amplification, mapping, bias correction and internal controls included. The authors' pipeline ran thus. Only productive rearrangements were retained, and each unique TCRbeta sequence was defined by its CDR3 nucleotide sequence together with its V and J gene. A sequence counted as donor-reactive only if the sequence showed at least 5-fold expansion in CFSE-low cells compared with unstimulated pre-transplant cells and had a frequency of at least 0.01%. Per-subject minimum frequency thresholds, based on the lowest-template unstimulated sample, ensured at least 90% detection power. Jensen-Shannon divergence between the top 1000 TCRbeta sequences after and before transplant was used to measure repertoire turnover. Changes in detection of donor-reactive sequences were assessed with two-sided Fisher's exact tests. TCRdb mirrors the immuneACCESS table, restricted to in-frame sequences. Some clones are absent from its copies; in checked studies, under half trace to an unresolved V gene, and the reason for the others is unknown. Clone size and the V and J calls come from that table; the DNA yielded D and trimming. The sample data list tens of thousands of clones, and 60% to 80% of these were observed just once. 8% to 10% of the sample rests with the top ten.

The source was CD4+ T cells from blood, collected at the 22-month timepoint. This sequence was found in a human patient who received a liver transplant. After a transplant, the donor of the graft may account for some T cells.

The CDR3 protein sequence reads: CASSFPGGAGNTIYF. The DNA sequence follows: TGTGCCAGCAGTTTTCCAGGGGGCGCTGGAAACACCATATATTTT. The rearrangement combines TRBV6-6 with TRBJ1-3; TRBD1 aligns with 8 central bases. Trimmed from V: 4 bases; trimmed from J: 2 bases; junction bases lacking a gene match: 4. Looking up the germline V gene (reference sequence) yields CDR1 MNHNY and CDR2 SVGAGI. The CDR3 measures 15 amino acids from cysteine to phenylalanine. Just CDR3 DNA is preserved here, 45 bases in frame from base 1.